One sample yielded the 5 T cell receptor beta chains listed below, sequenced in a study of a mutant IDH1 vaccine in newly diagnosed glioma. The time point: week 23, last vaccination. One vaccine dose held 300 ug of mutant IDH1 20-mer peptide and came with topical imiquimod. Their cognate antigens are unknown. TCRdb's copy holds only in-frame clones and misses some; the assay was immunoSEQ multiplex PCR. The sample contains 25,000 to 35,000 clones, roughly 90% of which appear only once. The sample here was PBMCs, taken from a glioma patient whose treatment included an IDH1 peptide vaccine. Source of these receptors: a man aged 40-55 years with glioma.

This clone was seen just once. The DNA of the CDR3 is TGTGCCAGCAGCCCTCCCGAGGGAGTAGGGGATGGCTACACCTTC. It encodes CASSPPEGVGDGYTF. The chain carries TRBV7-9 and TRBJ1-2, with D possibly matching TRBD1 (5 bases). There are 15 residues in the CDR3. CDR1 SEHNR and CDR2 FQNEAQ come from the germline V gene (reference sequence). The germline V and J ends were trimmed by 5 bases and 6 bases, with 19 bases remaining between them.

CDR3 region: CASSTRQGDTEAFF. CDR3 DNA sequence: TGTGCCAGTAGCACAAGACAGGGGGACACTGAAGCTTTCTTT. This chain joins TRBV19 and TRBJ1-1; 9 nucleotides align to TRBD1. The CDR3 length is 14 residues. Germline V CDR1 and CDR2: LNHDA, SQIVND (reference sequence). After removal of 6 bases from V and 3 bases from J, the junction contained 5 bases not matched to a gene. Supplemented by reference TRBV19 and TRBJ1-1, the full variable domain reads DGGITQSPKYLFRKEGQNVTLSCEQNLNHDAMYWYRQDPGQGLRLIYYSQIVNDFQKGDIAEGYSVSREKKESFPLTVTSAQKNPTAFYLCASSTRQGDTEAFFGQGTRLTVV.

The J gene is TRBJ1-2, the V gene TRBV6-1, with 7 bases aligning to TRBD1. The CDR3 consists of 12 residues. Germline CDR1 MNHNS, CDR2 SASEGT. With 7 bases clipped from V and 12 bases from J, the junction kept 11 bases outside the gene matches. CDR3 in DNA: TGTGCCAGCAATTCCGAGAGGGGGCCGGACACCTTC. Translated: CASNSERGPDTF.

The gene calls are TRBV7-3 and TRBJ2-1; D is perhaps TRBD2 (5 bases). The CDR3 length is 19 residues. V lost 0 bases, J lost 2 bases, and 20 bases lay in between. Germline V CDR1 and CDR2: SGHTA, FQGTGA. The CDR3 DNA is TGTGCCAGCAGCTTAACCCCAAAGGGAGCGGCTACTACCTACAATGAGCAGTTCTTC. Its protein is CASSLTPKGAATTYNEQFF. Looking up the rest from reference TRBV7-3 and TRBJ2-1 gives the full variable domain: GAGVSQTPSNKVTEKGKYVELRCDPISGHTALYWYRQSLGQGPEFLIYFQGTGAADDSGLPNDRFFAVRPEGSVSTLKIQRTERGDSAVYLCASSLTPKGAATTYNEQFFGPGTRLTVL.

The chain carries TRBV20-1 and TRBJ2-7, with a tentative D call TRBD1 (5 bases). V dropped 3 bases and J dropped 3 bases, with 6 bases sitting between them. Germline V gene lookup returns CDR1 DFQATT and CDR2 SNEGSKA (reference sequence). The CDR3 is 11 amino acids. As DNA, the CDR3 is TGCAGTGCTAGCGACAGCTACGAGCAGTACGTC. Translation: CSASDSYEQYV.